These T cell receptor beta chains were read from a single sample in a study of T cells in Graves' hyperthyroidism and ophthalmopathy. From the multiplex PCR reads, TCRdb called clonotypes with MiXCR, one entry per CDR3 protein. This repertoire shows a few hundred thousand distinct CDR3 sequences, 15% to 20% found once; its top ten account for approximately 54%. Sequencing was carried out using blood. All receptors derive from a woman between 45 and 60 years old with Graves' hyperthyroidism. Both conserved end residues are trimmed from each CDR3. Each record gives: V gene, J gene, CDR3 protein.

>TRBV20-1|TRBJ2-4
SARKPAGEAKNIQY
>TRBV28|TRBJ2-7
ASSLWGDSNEQY
>TRBV10-3|TRBJ1-2
AISDPDEGYGYT
>TRBV2|TRBJ1-3
ASSNRGAGNTIY
>TRBV9|TRBJ2-5
ASSMAGTVGETQY
>TRBV29-1|TRBJ2-1
SVVTAGDSYNEQF
>TRBV29-1|TRBJ2-3
SVSTGEHGADTQY
>TRBV2|TRBJ2-3
AATGVSTDTQY
>TRBV18|TRBJ2-7
ASSLTEGASYEQY
>TRBV20-1|TRBJ2-5
SARDPRGAVETQY
>TRBV5-4|TRBJ1-6
ASSFPSDNSPLH
>TRBV7-9|TRBJ2-5
ASSFPGQAFQETQY
>TRBV5-6|TRBJ1-2
ASSLELTVTYYGYT
>TRBV5-1|TRBJ2-3
ASSLEGQTDTQY
>TRBV5-1|TRBJ2-3
ASSESTGSTDTQY
>TRBV20-1|TRBJ2-5
SARLPGAQTQY
>TRBV7-9|TRBJ2-3
ASSTVAGGGTDTQY
>TRBV5-1|TRBJ2-1
ASSLRTSSRWGNEQF
>TRBV7-9|TRBJ1-5
ATSGESNQPQH
>TRBV4-1|TRBJ1-2
ASSQGQPAYSGYT
>TRBV5-4|TRBJ1-1
ASSLRPLDTEAF
>TRBV20-1|TRBJ1-6
SAELGQRSPLH
>TRBV5-1|TRBJ2-1
ASSFGAGAGIGEQF
>TRBV5-1|TRBJ1-4
ASSPRTGNFATNEKLF
>TRBV5-6|TRBJ2-3
ASCFGDTDTQY
>TRBV6-1|TRBJ1-2
ASRARGVYGYT
>TRBV7-2|TRBJ2-1
ASRAGGNMGNEQF
>TRBV19|TRBJ1-5
ASSIAGDISYSNQPQH
>TRBV28|TRBJ1-2
ASSSDRYGYT
>TRBV5-5|TRBJ1-2
ASSLVPGGNYGYT
>TRBV12-3/TRBV12-4|TRBJ2-5
ASSLQGPQETQY
>TRBV2|TRBJ1-1
ASREGNMNTEAF
>TRBV10-3|TRBJ1-2
AISGDRVGGYT
>TRBV28|TRBJ2-5
ASSGSGTGKETQY
>TRBV27|TRBJ2-7
ASSHGTVSYEQY
>TRBV20-1|TRBJ2-5
SVKRGGEETQY
>TRBV5-1|TRBJ2-7
ASSSGPGSPYEQY
>TRBV7-2|TRBJ1-1
ASSLGGGVNTEAF
>TRBV2|TRBJ1-6
ASSQDSSYNSPLH
>TRBV2|TRBJ1-1
ASSEGSPMNTEAF
>TRBV12-3/TRBV12-4|TRBJ2-2
ASSTNTGELF
>TRBV20-1|TRBJ1-1
SARGGGGATEAF
>TRBV2|TRBJ2-5
ASSEGLEETQY
>TRBV2|TRBJ1-1
ASSEAHGGGTEAF
>TRBV3-1|TRBJ2-5
ASSQGSEETQY
>TRBV7-9|TRBJ2-1
ASSPYGGTIYNEQF
>TRBV30|TRBJ1-1
AWSRGELTEAF
>TRBV29-1|TRBJ2-2
SVEAENTRELF
>TRBV3-1|TRBJ2-2
ASSQVAARTTGELF
>TRBV5-1|TRBJ2-1
ASSLGEEYNEQF
>TRBV11-1|TRBJ2-2
AHHGQGLDTGELF
>TRBV5-6|TRBJ1-1
ASSSTWEMNTEAF
>TRBV18|TRBJ1-2
ASSSQGDRAYGYT
>TRBV6-1|TRBJ1-5
ASSDGQGYGRNQPQH
>TRBV2|TRBJ1-5
ASSERDSNQPQH
>TRBV30|TRBJ1-3
AWSMGRSDTIY
>TRBV6-2/TRBV6-3|TRBJ2-5
ASSYGLAQETQY